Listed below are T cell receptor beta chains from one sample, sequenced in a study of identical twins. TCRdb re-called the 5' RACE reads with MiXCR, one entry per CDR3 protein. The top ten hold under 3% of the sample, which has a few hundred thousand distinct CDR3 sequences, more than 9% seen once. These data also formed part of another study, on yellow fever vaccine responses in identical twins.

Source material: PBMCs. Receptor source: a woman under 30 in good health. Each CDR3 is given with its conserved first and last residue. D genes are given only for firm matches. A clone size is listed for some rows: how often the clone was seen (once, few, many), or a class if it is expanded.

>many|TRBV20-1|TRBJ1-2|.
TGCAGTGCTAGAGGAGCTGTTGAGATAAACTATGGCTACACCTTC
CSARGAVEINYGYTF
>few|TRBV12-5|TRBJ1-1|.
TGTGCTAGTGGTGCTACAGGGTTGACTGAAGCTTTCTTT
CASGATGLTEAFF
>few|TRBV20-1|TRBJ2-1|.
TGCAGTGCTAGAGATTACCGGGGGCCGGTGAATGAGCAGTTCTTC
CSARDYRGPVNEQFF
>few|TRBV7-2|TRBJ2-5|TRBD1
TGTGCCAGCAGCACAGGACAGGGGGGACAAGAGACCCAGTACTTC
CASSTGQGGQETQYF
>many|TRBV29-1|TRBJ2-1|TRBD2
TGCAGCGTTGGGGGACTAGCGGAAAGCCTGGGGTACAATGAGCAGTTCTTC
CSVGGLAESLGYNEQFF
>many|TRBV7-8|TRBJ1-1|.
TGTGCCAGCAGCTTAAGGTTTTCCAGTAGAGGGTTTGGAACTGAAGCTTTCTTT
CASSLRFSSRGFGTEAFF
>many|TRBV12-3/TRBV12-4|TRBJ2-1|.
TGTGCCAGCAGTCCGCACGTCGATGAGCAGTTCTTC
CASSPHVDEQFF
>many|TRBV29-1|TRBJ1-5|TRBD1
TGCAGCGTTTCGATCGGACAGGGGACAGAACAGCCCCAGCATTTT
CSVSIGQGTEQPQHF
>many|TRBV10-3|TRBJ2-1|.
TGTGCCATCAGTGAGCAGGGGGGGAATGAGCAGTTCTTC
CAISEQGGNEQFF
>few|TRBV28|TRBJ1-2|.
TGTGCCAGCAGTGCCCGACAGGACGGAACTAACTATGGCTACACCTTC
CASSARQDGTNYGYTF
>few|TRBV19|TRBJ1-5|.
TGTGCCAGTAGTATTTACAGGGTAGGCCAGCCCCAGCATTTT
CASSIYRVGQPQHF
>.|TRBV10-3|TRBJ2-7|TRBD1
TGTACCATCAGTTCCTGGGTTGGAGGACAGGGAAAGACCTACGAGCAGTACTTC
CTISSWVGGQGKTYEQYF
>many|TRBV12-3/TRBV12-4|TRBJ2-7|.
TGTGCCAGCAGTTTAGGAGGGGGGTCTCTGGAGCAGTACTTC
CASSLGGGSLEQYF
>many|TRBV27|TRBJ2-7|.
TGTGCCAGCAGTTTCAAGGGTGACTCCTACGAGCAGTACTTC
CASSFKGDSYEQYF
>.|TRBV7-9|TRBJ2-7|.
TGTGCCAGCAGCTTTGCACTAACCTACGAGCAGTACTTC
CASSFALTYEQYF
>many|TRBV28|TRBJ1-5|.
TGTGCCAGCAGCTGGGAGGGTTTAAGTCAGCCCCAGCATTTT
CASSWEGLSQPQHF
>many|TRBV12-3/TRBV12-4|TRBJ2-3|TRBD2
TGTGCCAGCACCAGATTAACTAGCGGAGCAGATACGCAGTATTTT
CASTRLTSGADTQYF
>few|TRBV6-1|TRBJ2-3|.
TGTGCCAGCAGTGATAGGGCCTCAACTTCAGATACGCAGTATTTT
CASSDRASTSDTQYF
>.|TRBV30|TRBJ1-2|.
TGTGCCTGGAGTGTACTTTCTCCAGGACATGGCTACACCTTC
CAWSVLSPGHGYTF
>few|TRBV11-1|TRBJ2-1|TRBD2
TGTGCCAGCAGCTCATCCGGGACTAGCGGGAGCGGCCACAATGAGCAGTTCTTC
CASSSSGTSGSGHNEQFF
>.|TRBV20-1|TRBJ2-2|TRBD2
TGCTGTGCTAGAGATTTTCGGACTAGCGGGAATGCCGGGGAGCTGTTTTTT
CCARDFRTSGNAGELFF
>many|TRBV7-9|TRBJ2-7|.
TGTGCCAGCAGCTTAAATCCTTCGGCAGCTCCCTACGAGCAGTACTTC
CASSLNPSAAPYEQYF
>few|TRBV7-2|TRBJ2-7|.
TGTGCCAGCAGCTTAGGGGACCCGGGGGAGCAGTACTTC
CASSLGDPGEQYF
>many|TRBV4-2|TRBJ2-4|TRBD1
TGTGCCAGCAGCCAAGGAGCAACAGGGGAAAACATTCAGTACTTC
CASSQGATGENIQYF
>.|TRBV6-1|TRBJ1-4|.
TGTGCCAGCAAACGGCAGGGGTCTAATGAAAAACTGTTTTTT
CASKRQGSNEKLFF
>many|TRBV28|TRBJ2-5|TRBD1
TGTGCCAGCAGCAACCTCCGGGACAGGGAGAGGGAGACCCAGTACTTC
CASSNLRDRERETQYF
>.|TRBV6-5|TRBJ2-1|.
TGTGCCAGCAGACACAGGGCTAGCTCCTACAATGAGCAGTTCTTC
CASRHRASSYNEQFF
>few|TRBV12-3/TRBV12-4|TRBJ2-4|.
TGTGCCAGCCTCAGGGGTTTGGGGAAGACCAAAAACATTCAGTACTTC
CASLRGLGKTKNIQYF
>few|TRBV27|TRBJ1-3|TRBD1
TGTGCCAGCAGTAAAAGACAGGGTTACACTGGAAACACCATATATTTT
CASSKRQGYTGNTIYF
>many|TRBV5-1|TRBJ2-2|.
TGCGCCAGCAGCCCGCAAATCACCGGGGAGCTGTTTTTT
CASSPQITGELFF
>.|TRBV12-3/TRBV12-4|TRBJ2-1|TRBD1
TGTGCCAGCAGTTCCCAAGGGGACAGATCCTACAATGAGCAGTTCTTC
CASSSQGDRSYNEQFF
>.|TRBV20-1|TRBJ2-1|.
TGCAGTGCTAACAGGCACAATGAGCAGTTCTTC
CSANRHNEQFF
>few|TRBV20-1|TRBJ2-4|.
TGCAGTGCTAGAGCCCGAGCCAAAAACATTCAGTACTTC
CSARARAKNIQYF
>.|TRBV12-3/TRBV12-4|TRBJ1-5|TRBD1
TGTGCCAGCAGCCAGACAGGGGGGTTACAGCCCCAGCATTTT
CASSQTGGLQPQHF
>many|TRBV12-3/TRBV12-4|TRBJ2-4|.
TGTGCCAGCAGCGGACCGTTAGGGGGTGCGAGTAGAAACATTCAGTACTTC
CASSGPLGGASRNIQYF
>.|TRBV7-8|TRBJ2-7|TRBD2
TGTGCCAGCAGCTCCCGGAGGGAGGGGTCCTACGAGCAGTACTTC
CASSSRREGSYEQYF
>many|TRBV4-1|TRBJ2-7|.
TGCGCCAGCAGCCAAGTAAAAGGAGTCTACGAGCAGTACTTC
CASSQVKGVYEQYF
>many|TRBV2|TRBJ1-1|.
TGTGCCGTAATACTTGGGTTTAGCACTGAAGCTTTCTTT
CAVILGFSTEAFF
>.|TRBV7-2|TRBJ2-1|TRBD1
TGTGCCAGCAGCTATCCGGCCGGGACAGGCTCCTACAATGAGCAGTTCTTC
CASSYPAGTGSYNEQFF
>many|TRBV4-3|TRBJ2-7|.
TGCGCCAGCAGCCAAGACCGAGTCTACGAGCAGTACTTC
CASSQDRVYEQYF
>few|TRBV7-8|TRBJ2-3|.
TGTGCCAGCAGCTTAAGGGCGATTAGCACAGATACGCAGTATTTT
CASSLRAISTDTQYF
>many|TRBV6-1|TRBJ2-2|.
TGTGCCAGCAGTCCATACGCTACAGGGATGAACACCGGGGAGCTGTTTTTT
CASSPYATGMNTGELFF
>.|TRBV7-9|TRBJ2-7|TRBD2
TGTGCCAGCAGTATGGCGGGAGGAGGGGAGCAGTACTTC
CASSMAGGGEQYF